Presented here are 28 T cell receptor beta chains from one specimen sequenced in a study of early T cells in non-severe SARS-CoV-2 infection. TCRdb reanalysed the 5' RACE reads using MiXCR and keeps one entry per CDR3 protein. The profile shows over 55,000 distinct CDR3 sequences, under 15% of them singletons. This sample comprised whole blood, obtained at baseline. The receptors stem from an adult who was a healthcare worker with PCR-confirmed SARS-CoV-2 infection or an uninfected control (not recorded which).

This clonotype was counted only a few times. The chain has TRBV7-9 and TRBJ1-1; possibly TRBD1 for D (6 bases). There are 14 residues in the CDR3. V was shortened by 0 bases and J by 10 bases, with 15 bases between the two germline ends. Germline assignment: CDR1 SEHNR and CDR2 FQNEAQ (reference sequence). Written as DNA, the CDR3 is TGTGCCAGCAGCTTAGCGGGGGCGGGCCGGGGAGCTTTCTTT. This encodes CASSLAGAGRGAFF.

This rearrangement joins TRBV7-3 to TRBJ2-3, with D perhaps matching TRBD2 (6 bases). The CDR3 is made up of 13 amino acids. V lost 4 bases to trimming and J lost 6 bases, with 11 bases between them. CDR1 is SGHTA and CDR2 is FQGTGA in the germline V gene. The CDR3 is CASSSISGDTQYF. CDR3 in DNA: TGTGCCAGCAGCTCTATCAGCGGGGATACGCAGTATTTT.

This sequence joins TRBV7-3 and TRBJ1-2; D is ambiguous. Germline V lookup: CDR1 SGHTA, CDR2 FQGTGA. Between the trimmed V and J ends, which lost 4 bases and 5 bases, there was a span of 8 bases. This CDR3 is built from 12 residues. CDR3 loop: CASSSLRYGYTF. CDR3 in DNA: TGTGCCAGCAGCTCCCTCCGATATGGCTACACCTTC.

This clonotype was picked up a small number of times. This rearrangement joins TRBV5-4 to TRBJ2-1, with 12 positions matching TRBD2. Trimming at V came to 4 bases and at J to 6 bases, leaving 8 bases not matched to a gene. The CDR3 runs 16 residues. The germline CDR1 and CDR2 sequences are SGHNT and YYREEE (reference sequence). The CDR3 region has the DNA TGTGCCAGCAGCGCGAAACTAGCGGGGGGCCCCAATGAGCAGTTCTTC. This sequence encodes CASSAKLAGGPNEQFF.

V usage is TRBV4-2 and J usage is TRBJ2-1; 10 bases fit TRBD2. Germline CDR1 is LGHNA and CDR2 is YNFKEQ. Trimming at V came to 8 bases and at J to 0 bases, leaving 4 bases not matched to a gene. The length of the CDR3 is 15 residues. The CDR3 DNA is TGTGCCAGCCGAGAGCGGGGGGGCTCCTACAATGAGCAGTTCTTC. Amino acid sequence: CASRERGGSYNEQFF.

This clonotype has a handful of counts. This chain uses TRBV7-8 with TRBJ1-6; no clear D. This CDR3 is 17 amino acids long. Germline CDR1 and CDR2: SGHVS and FQNEAQ. V was trimmed by 1 base and J by 3 bases, leaving 13 bases between them. The CDR3 spells CASSLGRQASYNSPLHF. As DNA, the CDR3 is TGTGCCAGCAGCTTAGGTCGACAAGCTAGCTATAATTCACCCCTCCACTTT.

Only a few counts were recorded for this clonotype. The J gene is TRBJ2-3, the V gene TRBV11-2; 15 bases match TRBD2. Germline V gene lookup returns CDR1 SGHAT and CDR2 FQNNGV. The junction had 7 bases not matched to a gene; V was cut back by 8 bases and J by 7 bases. The CDR3 runs to 15 residues. Here the CDR3 reads CASGTSGGKTHTQYF. The CDR3 DNA reads as TGTGCCAGCGGGACTAGCGGGGGGAAAACGCATACGCAGTATTTT.

This clonotype was observed a few times. The genes are TRBV10-1 and TRBJ1-4; a possible D gene is TRBD1 (5 bases). Looked up from germline, CDR1 is WNHNN and CDR2 is SYGVQD (reference sequence). Trimming took off 3 bases at V and 7 bases at J, with 15 bases between the two ends. This CDR3 has 15 amino acids. The chain's CDR3 is CASSDHGTDSEKLFF. The CDR3 nucleotides are TGCGCCAGCAGTGACCACGGGACGGACTCTGAAAAACTGTTTTTT.

The table lists this clonotype with many counts. V gene TRBV6-2 or TRBV6-3 combines with J gene TRBJ2-1; 9 positions agree with TRBD2. Unmatched junction bases numbered 5, after V lost 4 bases and J lost 10 bases. The CDR3 spans 13 residues. CDR1 and CDR2 from the germline V gene are MNHEY and SVGEGT. The CDR3 nucleotides are TGTGCCAGCAGTTCGCGGGGGGGCAGGGAGCAGTTCTTC. Translated: CASSSRGGREQFF.

This sequence joins TRBV7-2 and TRBJ2-7; the D is unclear. The CDR3 has 14 residues. The germline gives CDR1 SGHTA, CDR2 FQGNSA. V was shortened by 2 bases and J by 2 bases, with 10 bases between the two germline ends. Here the CDR3 DNA reads TGTGCCAGCAGCTTATCCGCAGCTACCTACGAGCAGTACTTC. This encodes CASSLSAATYEQYF.

This clonotype was found a few times. The chain is built from TRBV11-2 and TRBJ2-1; a weak D match, TRBD2 (6 bases). This CDR3 spans 13 amino acids. Germline V gives CDR1 SGHAT, CDR2 FQNNGV. The germline V and J ends were trimmed by 5 bases and 9 bases, with 14 bases remaining between them. CDR3 nucleotide sequence: TGTGCCAGCAGCCGAACCGGCGGGGTTGAGCAGTTCTTC. Protein product: CASSRTGGVEQFF. Combining the CDR3 with reference TRBV11-2 and TRBJ2-1 gives the whole variable domain EAGVAQSPRYKIIEKRQSVAFWCNPISGHATLYWYQQILGQGPKLLIQFQNNGVVDDSQLPKDRFSAERLKGVDSTLKIQPAKLEDSAVYLCASSRTGGVEQFFGPGTRLTVL.

This clonotype was detected many times. This chain uses TRBV2 with TRBJ2-7, with 7 positions matching TRBD1. The CDR3 covers 15 residues. Germline CDR1 SNHLY, CDR2 FYNNEI. V gave up 4 bases and J gave up 0 bases; unmatched junction bases: 6. The CDR3 spells CASSGGTETSYEQYF. The CDR3 DNA is TGTGCCAGCAGTGGAGGGACAGAGACCTCCTACGAGCAGTACTTC. The entire variable domain, with the rest obtained from reference TRBV2 and TRBJ2-7, is as follows: EPEVTQTPSHQVTQMGQEVILRCVPISNHLYFYWYRQILGQKVEFLVSFYNNEISEKSEIFDDQFSVERPDGSNFTLKIRSTKLEDSAMYFCASSGGTETSYEQYFGPGTRLTVT.

The J gene is TRBJ1-2, the V gene TRBV4-1; TRBD1 might be the D (5 bases). Germline V CDR1 and CDR2: MGHRA, YSYEKL. This CDR3 contains 14 residues. The ends were cut back, 3 bases at V and 5 bases at J, with 13 bases in the middle. CDR3 sequence (DNA): TGCGCCAGCAGCCACCCCCCGGCAGGGTATGGCTACACCTTC. Amino acids: CASSHPPAGYGYTF.

The chain joins TRBV19 to TRBJ2-2; TRBD1 aligns across 8 bases. Germline CDR1 is LNHDA and CDR2 is SQIVND (reference sequence). The trim removed 9 bases at V and 4 bases at J, leaving 7 bases unmatched. This CDR3 comprises 14 residues. The CDR3 sequence is CASKGQGGTGELFF. The CDR3 nucleotides are TGTGCCAGCAAAGGACAGGGTGGCACCGGGGAGCTGTTTTTT.

This clonotype was observed many times. The rearrangement joins TRBV19 to TRBJ2-2; TRBD2 matches 8 bases. Germline V CDR1 and CDR2: LNHDA, SQIVND (reference sequence). The ends lost 4 bases at V and 3 bases at J; junction bases unmatched: 1. The CDR3 spans 14 residues. In nucleotides, the CDR3 is TGTGCCAGTAGTACGGGACTAGACACCGGGGAGCTGTTTTTT. This translates into CASSTGLDTGELFF.

This clonotype was observed a handful of times. This rearrangement joins TRBV20-1 to TRBJ1-2; D is unclear. The V end lost 1 base, the J end lost 1 base, and 13 bases lay between the germline ends. The CDR3 covers 15 residues. CDR1 and CDR2 from the germline V gene are DFQATT and SNEGSKA (reference sequence). In DNA form, the CDR3 reads TGCAGTGCTAGAGCTCGCTCCGGGATTAACTATGGCTACACCTTC. Its translation: CSARARSGINYGYTF.

The gene calls are TRBV5-1 and TRBJ1-2, with D uncertain. Germline V gives CDR1 SGHRS, CDR2 YFSETQ. The CDR3 runs to 13 residues. Trimming pared 2 bases from V and 5 bases from J, leaving 10 bases between. Here the CDR3 reads CASSFRAGYGYTF. In DNA, the CDR3 is TGCGCCAGCAGCTTTAGAGCCGGGTATGGCTACACCTTC.

This clonotype was found many times. The V gene is TRBV3-1, the J gene TRBJ1-6; D not resolved. From germline, CDR1 is LGHDT and CDR2 YNNKEL (reference sequence). The CDR3 totals 13 residues. With 4 bases removed from V and 7 bases from J, the gap between germline ends came to 8 bases. The CDR3 reads CASSPRPNSPLHF. CDR3 DNA: TGTGCCAGCAGCCCCCGACCGAATTCACCCCTCCACTTT.

In this sample, this clonotype turned up a few times. The gene calls are TRBV29-1 and TRBJ1-5; D is unclear. V was trimmed by 6 bases and J by 2 bases, leaving 14 bases between them. The CDR3 is 14 residues long. Germline V lookup: CDR1 SQVTM, CDR2 ANQGSEA. The CDR3 bases are TGCAGCGTCCTACTAAGTGAAGGCAATCAGCCCCAGCATTTT. It translates to CSVLLSEGNQPQHF.

This clonotype was observed at least ten times. This chain links TRBV7-6 with TRBJ2-7, with 8 bases that match TRBD2. Trimming cost V 8 bases and J 5 bases; bases outside gene matches: 2. CDR3 length: 11 amino acids. Germline values: CDR1 SGHVS, CDR2 FNYEAQ. DNA for the CDR3: TGTGCCAGCGCAGCGGGGGACGAGCAGTACTTC. This sequence encodes CASAAGDEQYF.

This clonotype was observed at least ten times. This chain uses TRBV23-1 with TRBJ1-4, with a possible D match to TRBD1 (6 bases). TRBV23-1 has ORF status, its function being uncertain. Trimming shortened V by 1 base and J by 6 bases, and 24 bases separated the two germline ends. The CDR3 consists of 19 residues. The CDR3, as DNA: TGCGCCAGCAGTCAATTCGCCGGGACACGGCTTTTTGCTGATGAAAAACTGTTTTTT. This translates into CASSQFAGTRLFADEKLFF.

This clonotype came up once. V gene TRBV18 combines with J gene TRBJ2-1; maybe TRBD1 (6 bases). Germline V gene lookup returns CDR1 KGHSH and CDR2 LQKENI. Trimming cost V 0 bases and J 9 bases, with 12 bases left between them. The CDR3 is 14 residues long. As DNA, the CDR3 is TGTGCCAGCTCACCACCGGCAGGGGTCGGTGAGCAGTTCTTC. Protein sequence: CASSPPAGVGEQFF.

As DNA, the CDR3 is TGTGCCAGCAGCCACGGGACAAGGAGCTCCTACGAGCAGTACTTC. The encoded protein is CASSHGTRSSYEQYF. The chain carries TRBV5-4 and TRBJ2-7, with D possibly being TRBD1 (6 bases). V was clipped by 4 bases and J by 0 bases, with 14 bases between them. The length of the CDR3 is 15 residues. Germline V gives CDR1 SGHNT, CDR2 YYREEE (reference sequence).

This clonotype was counted many times. The gene calls are TRBV24-1 and TRBJ2-3; a weak D match, TRBD1 (6 bases). Germline assignment: CDR1 KGHDR and CDR2 SFDVKD. The CDR3 is 14 amino acids. V lost 3 bases to trimming and J lost 10 bases, with 16 bases between them. The CDR3 DNA sequence: TGTGCCACCAGTGATATGGGGGCGGCCCGGCCGCAGTATTTT. Protein product: CATSDMGAARPQYF.

Many counts were recorded for this clonotype. The chain recombines TRBV18 with TRBJ2-1; 14 bases align to TRBD2. J lost 8 bases, V lost 3 bases, and 12 bases had no gene match. Germline V gene data show CDR1 as KGHSH and CDR2 as LQKENI. The CDR3 runs to 18 residues. The CDR3 DNA reads as TGTGCCAGCTCACCCACGACTAGCGGGGGGGCCGGAGGCGATGAGCAGTTCTTC. Residues: CASSPTTSGGAGGDEQFF.

This clonotype showed up many times. This chain joins TRBV7-9 and TRBJ2-5; D not resolved. The CDR3 extends over 11 amino acids. V lost 5 bases and J 1 base, leaving 2 bases between the germline ends. CDR1 and CDR2 from the germline V gene are SEHNR and FQNEAQ (reference sequence). CDR3 sequence: CASSAQETQYF. The DNA of the CDR3 is TGTGCCAGCAGCGCCCAAGAGACCCAGTACTTC.

The chain carries TRBV18 and TRBJ1-1, with no clear D. Trimming took 6 bases from V and 1 from J, leaving 9 bases between them. Germline V gene data show CDR1 as KGHSH and CDR2 as LQKENI. This CDR3 region has 13 residues. DNA for the CDR3: TGTGCCAGCTCCGACCGAACGAACACTGAAGCTTTCTTT. It codes for CASSDRTNTEAFF. The whole variable domain, remainder taken from reference TRBV18 and TRBJ1-1, is NAGVMQNPRHLVRRRGQEARLRCSPMKGHSHVYWYRQLPEEGLKFMVYLQKENIIDESGMPKERFSAEFPKEGPSILRIQQVVRGDSAAYFCASSDRTNTEAFFGQGTRLTVV.

This clonotype was seen many times. The CDR3 bases are TGCAGTGCGCCCCGGACAGTCCAAACCTACGAGCAGTACTTC. Translating gives CSAPRTVQTYEQYF. The V and J genes are TRBV20-1 and TRBJ2-7; D is possibly TRBD1 (6 bases). This CDR3 is built from 14 residues. The V gene's germline CDR1 is DFQATT and CDR2 SNEGSKA (reference sequence). V was pared by 6 bases and J by 2 bases, with 17 bases between.